The present TCR beta chain was sequenced within a study of T cell repertoires in cytomegalovirus infection. The CDR3 consists of 14 residues. Germline V gene sequence: CDR1 SEHNR, CDR2 FQNEAQ (reference sequence). J gave up 1 base and V 5 bases, and 3 bases lay outside the gene matches. In TCRdb, the reads were re-called with MiXCR into one record per CDR3 protein. The table records 150,000 to 160,000 distinct CDR3 sequences, roughly a quarter of them present only once. The receptor's source is a human donor in good health (CMV status not recorded). Some clones in this sample may be carry-over from other donors' samples. The rearrangement links TRBV7-9 to TRBJ1-1, with 8 bases lining up with TRBD1. Input material: PBMCs. The CDR3 protein is CASSIGQGNTEAFF. The CDR3 DNA reads as TGTGCCAGCAGCATCGGACAGGGGAACACTGAAGCTTTCTTT. Based on the CDR3 plus reference TRBV7-9 and TRBJ1-1, the full variable domain is DTGVSQNPRHKITKRGQNVTFRCDPISEHNRLYWYRQTLGQGPEFLTYFQNEAQLEKSRLLSDRFSAERPKGSFSTLEIQRTEQGDSAMYLCASSIGQGNTEAFFGQGTRLTVV.